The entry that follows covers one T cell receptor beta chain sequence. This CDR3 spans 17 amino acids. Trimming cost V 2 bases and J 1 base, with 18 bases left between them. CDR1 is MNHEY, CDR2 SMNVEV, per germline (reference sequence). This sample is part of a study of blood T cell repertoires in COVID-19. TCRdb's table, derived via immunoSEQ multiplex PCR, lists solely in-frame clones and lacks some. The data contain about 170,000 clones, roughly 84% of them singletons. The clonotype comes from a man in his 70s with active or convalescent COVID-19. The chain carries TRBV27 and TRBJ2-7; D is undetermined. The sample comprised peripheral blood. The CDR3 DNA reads TGTGCCAGCAGTTTAACTGCGACCCAGGCTCTTTCCTACGAGCAGTACTTC. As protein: CASSLTATQALSYEQYF.